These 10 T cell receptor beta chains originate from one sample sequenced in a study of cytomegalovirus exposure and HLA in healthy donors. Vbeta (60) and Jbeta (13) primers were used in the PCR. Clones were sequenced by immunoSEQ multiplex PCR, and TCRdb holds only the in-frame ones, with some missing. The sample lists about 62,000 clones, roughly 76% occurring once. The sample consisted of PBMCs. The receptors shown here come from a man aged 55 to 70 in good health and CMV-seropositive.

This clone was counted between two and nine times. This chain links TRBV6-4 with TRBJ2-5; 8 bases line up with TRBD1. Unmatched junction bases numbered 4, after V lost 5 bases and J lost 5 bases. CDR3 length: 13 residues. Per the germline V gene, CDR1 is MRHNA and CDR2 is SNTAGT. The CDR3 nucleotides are TGTGCCAGCAGTCCAGGGGGCCGGGAGACCCAGTACTTC. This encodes CASSPGGRETQYF.

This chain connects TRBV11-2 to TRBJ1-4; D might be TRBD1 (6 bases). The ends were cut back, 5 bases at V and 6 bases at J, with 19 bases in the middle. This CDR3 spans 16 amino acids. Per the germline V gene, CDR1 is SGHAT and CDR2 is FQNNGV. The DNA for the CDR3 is TGTGCCAGCAGCCAAGTGGCGGGGGGCAGGGATGAAAAACTGTTTTTT. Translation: CASSQVAGGRDEKLFF.

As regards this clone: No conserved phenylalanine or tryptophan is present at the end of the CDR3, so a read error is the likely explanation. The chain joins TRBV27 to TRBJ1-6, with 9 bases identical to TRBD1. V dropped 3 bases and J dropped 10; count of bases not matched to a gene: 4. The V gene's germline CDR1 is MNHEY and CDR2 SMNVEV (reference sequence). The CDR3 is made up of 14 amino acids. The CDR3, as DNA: TGTGCCAGCAGTTTTGGGACAGGGTACTCACCCCTCCACCTT. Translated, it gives CASSFGTGYSPLHL.

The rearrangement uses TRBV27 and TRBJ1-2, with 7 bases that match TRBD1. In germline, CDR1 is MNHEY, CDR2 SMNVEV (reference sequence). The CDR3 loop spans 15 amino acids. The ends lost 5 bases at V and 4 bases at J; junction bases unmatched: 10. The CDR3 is CASSPKQGNLYGYTF. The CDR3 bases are TGTGCCAGCAGTCCGAAACAGGGGAATCTCTATGGCTACACCTTC.

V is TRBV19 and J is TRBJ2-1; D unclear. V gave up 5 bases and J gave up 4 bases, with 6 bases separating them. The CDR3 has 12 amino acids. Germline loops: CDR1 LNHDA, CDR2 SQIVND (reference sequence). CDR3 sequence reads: CASSLSYNEQFF. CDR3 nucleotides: TGTGCCAGTAGTTTGAGTTACAATGAGCAGTTCTTC.

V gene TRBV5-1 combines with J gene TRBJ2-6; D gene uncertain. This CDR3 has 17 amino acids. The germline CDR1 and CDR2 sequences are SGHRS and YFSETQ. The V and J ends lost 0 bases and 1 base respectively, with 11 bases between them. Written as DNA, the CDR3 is TGCGCCAGCAGCTTGGTACTACAACCATCTGGGGCCAACGTCCTGACTTTC. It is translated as CASSLVLQPSGANVLTF. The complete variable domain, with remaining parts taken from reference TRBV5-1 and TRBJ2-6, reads KAGVTQTPRYLIKTRGQQVTLSCSPISGHRSVSWYQQTPGQGLQFLFEYFSETQRNKGNFPGRFSGRQFSNSRSEMNVSTLELGDSALYLCASSLVLQPSGANVLTFGAGSRLTVL.

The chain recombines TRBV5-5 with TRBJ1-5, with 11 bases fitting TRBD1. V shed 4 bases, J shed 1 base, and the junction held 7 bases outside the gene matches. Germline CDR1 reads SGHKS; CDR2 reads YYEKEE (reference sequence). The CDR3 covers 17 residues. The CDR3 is CASSLLGTGGSNQPQHF. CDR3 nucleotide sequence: TGTGCCAGCAGCCTGCTTGGGACAGGGGGAAGCAATCAGCCCCAGCATTTT. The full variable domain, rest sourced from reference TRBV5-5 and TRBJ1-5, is DAGVTQSPTHLIKTRGQQVTLRCSPISGHKSVSWYQQVLGQGPQFIFQYYEKEERGRGNFPDRFSARQFPNYSSELNVNALLLGDSALYLCASSLLGTGGSNQPQHFGDGTRLSIL.

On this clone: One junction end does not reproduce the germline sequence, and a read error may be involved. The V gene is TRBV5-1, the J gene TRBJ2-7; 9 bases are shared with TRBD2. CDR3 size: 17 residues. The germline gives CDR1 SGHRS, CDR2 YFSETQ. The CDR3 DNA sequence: TGCGTCAGCAGCCTCAATCAAGCGGGAGGTAACTCCTACGAGCAGTACTTC. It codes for CVSSLNQAGGNSYEQYF. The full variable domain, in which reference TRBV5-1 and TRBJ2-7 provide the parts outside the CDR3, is KAGVTQTPRYLIKTRGQQVTLSCSPISGHRSVSWYQQTPGQGLQFLFEYFSETQRNKGNFPGRFSGRQFSNSRSEMNVSTLELGDSALYLCVSSLNQAGGNSYEQYFGPGTRLTVT.

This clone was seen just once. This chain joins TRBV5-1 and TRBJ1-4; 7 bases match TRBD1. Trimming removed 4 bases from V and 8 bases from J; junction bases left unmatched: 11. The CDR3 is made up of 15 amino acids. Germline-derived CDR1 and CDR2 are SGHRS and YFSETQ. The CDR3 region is CASSPEGQREEKLFF. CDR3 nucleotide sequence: TGCGCCAGCAGCCCCGAGGGACAGCGAGAAGAAAAACTGTTTTTT. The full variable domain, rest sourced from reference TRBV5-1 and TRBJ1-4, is KAGVTQTPRYLIKTRGQQVTLSCSPISGHRSVSWYQQTPGQGLQFLFEYFSETQRNKGNFPGRFSGRQFSNSRSEMNVSTLELGDSALYLCASSPEGQREEKLFFGSGTQLSVL.

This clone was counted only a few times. In DNA, the CDR3 is TGTGCCAGCAGCTTCCGAGCGGCTAGCACAGATACGCAGTATTTT. Protein: CASSFRAASTDTQYF. The J gene is TRBJ2-3, the V gene TRBV5-5; D possibly corresponds to TRBD2 (5 bases). The CDR3 is 15 residues long. Between the trimmed V and J ends, which lost 2 bases and 0 bases, there was a span of 10 bases. Germline CDR1 and CDR2: SGHKS and YYEKEE (reference sequence). Drawing the rest from reference TRBV5-5 and TRBJ2-3, the complete variable domain is DAGVTQSPTHLIKTRGQQVTLRCSPISGHKSVSWYQQVLGQGPQFIFQYYEKEERGRGNFPDRFSARQFPNYSSELNVNALLLGDSALYLCASSFRAASTDTQYFGPGTRLTVL.